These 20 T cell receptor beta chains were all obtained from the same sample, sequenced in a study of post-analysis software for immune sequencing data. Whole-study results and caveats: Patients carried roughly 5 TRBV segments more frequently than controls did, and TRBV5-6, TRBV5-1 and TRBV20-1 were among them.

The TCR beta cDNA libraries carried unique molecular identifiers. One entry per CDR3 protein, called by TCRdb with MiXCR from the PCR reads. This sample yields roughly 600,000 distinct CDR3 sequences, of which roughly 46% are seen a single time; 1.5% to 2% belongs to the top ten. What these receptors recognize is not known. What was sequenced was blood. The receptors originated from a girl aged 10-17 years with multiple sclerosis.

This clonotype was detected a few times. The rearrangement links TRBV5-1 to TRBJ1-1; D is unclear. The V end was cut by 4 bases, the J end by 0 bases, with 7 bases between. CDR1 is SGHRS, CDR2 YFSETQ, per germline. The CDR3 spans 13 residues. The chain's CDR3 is CASSPELNTEAFF. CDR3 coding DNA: TGCGCCAGCAGCCCGGAGCTGAACACTGAAGCTTTCTTT.

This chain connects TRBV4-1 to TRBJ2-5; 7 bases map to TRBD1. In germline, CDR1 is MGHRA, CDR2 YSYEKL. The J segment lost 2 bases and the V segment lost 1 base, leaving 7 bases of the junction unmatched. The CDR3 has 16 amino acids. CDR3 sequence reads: CASSQGARDRQETQYF. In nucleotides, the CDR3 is TGCGCCAGCAGCCAAGGAGCCCGGGACAGACAAGAGACCCAGTACTTC.

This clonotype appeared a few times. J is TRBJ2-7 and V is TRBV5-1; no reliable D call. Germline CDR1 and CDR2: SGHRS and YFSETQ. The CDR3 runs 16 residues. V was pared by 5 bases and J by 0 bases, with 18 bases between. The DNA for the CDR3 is TGCGCCAGCAGGAAAGAGTTCTCCTTGAACTCCTACGAGCAGTACTTC. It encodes CASRKEFSLNSYEQYF.

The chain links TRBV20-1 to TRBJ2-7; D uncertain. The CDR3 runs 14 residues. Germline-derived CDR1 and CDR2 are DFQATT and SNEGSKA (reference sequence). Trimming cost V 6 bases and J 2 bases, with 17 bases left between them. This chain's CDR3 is CSAHKGVRPYEQYF. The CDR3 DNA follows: TGCAGTGCCCACAAGGGCGTACGACCCTACGAGCAGTACTTC.

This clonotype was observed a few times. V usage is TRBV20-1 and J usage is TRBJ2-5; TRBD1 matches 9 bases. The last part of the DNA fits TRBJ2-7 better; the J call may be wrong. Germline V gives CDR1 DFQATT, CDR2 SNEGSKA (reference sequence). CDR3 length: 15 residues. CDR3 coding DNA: TGCAGTGCTAGAGACCGGACAGGGGAGAACTACGAGCAGTACTTC. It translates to CSARDRTGENYEQYF.

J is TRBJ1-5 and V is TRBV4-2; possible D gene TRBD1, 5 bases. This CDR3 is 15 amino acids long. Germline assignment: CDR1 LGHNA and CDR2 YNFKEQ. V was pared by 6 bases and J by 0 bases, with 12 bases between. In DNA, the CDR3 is TGTGCCAGCAGGGAACAGGCAGTTAGCAATCAGCCCCAGCATTTT. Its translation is CASREQAVSNQPQHF.

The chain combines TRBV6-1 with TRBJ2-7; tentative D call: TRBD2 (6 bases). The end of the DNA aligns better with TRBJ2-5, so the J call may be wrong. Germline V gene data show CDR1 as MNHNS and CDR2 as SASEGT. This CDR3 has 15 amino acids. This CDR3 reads CASMRDFRTEETQYF. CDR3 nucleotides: TGTGCCAGCATGCGGGATTTTCGTACGGAAGAGACCCAGTACTTC.

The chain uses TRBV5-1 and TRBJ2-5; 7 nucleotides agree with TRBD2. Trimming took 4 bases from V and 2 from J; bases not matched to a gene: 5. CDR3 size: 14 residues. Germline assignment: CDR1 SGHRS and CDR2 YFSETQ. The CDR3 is CASSPPSGQETQYF. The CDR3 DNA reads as TGCGCCAGCAGCCCCCCTAGCGGTCAAGAGACCCAGTACTTC.

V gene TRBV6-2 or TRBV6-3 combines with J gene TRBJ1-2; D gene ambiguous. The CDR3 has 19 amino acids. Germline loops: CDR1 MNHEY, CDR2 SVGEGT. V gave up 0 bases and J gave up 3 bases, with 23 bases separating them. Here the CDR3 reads CASSYSPFDDGPEDYGYTF. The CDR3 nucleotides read TGTGCCAGCAGTTACTCGCCCTTCGACGACGGGCCGGAGGACTATGGCTACACCTTC.

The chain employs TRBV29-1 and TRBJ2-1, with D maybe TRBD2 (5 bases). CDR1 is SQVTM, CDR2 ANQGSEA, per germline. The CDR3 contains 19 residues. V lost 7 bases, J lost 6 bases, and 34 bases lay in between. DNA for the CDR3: TGCAGCGCCATCGAAGCCTCGCGGGCCGGGAAGATTACGGGCAATGAGCAGTTCTTC. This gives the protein CSAIEASRAGKITGNEQFF.

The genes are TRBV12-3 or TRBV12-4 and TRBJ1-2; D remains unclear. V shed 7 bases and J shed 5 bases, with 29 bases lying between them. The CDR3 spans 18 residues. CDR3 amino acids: CASNLSGRLYEQWYGYTF. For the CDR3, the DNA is TGTGCCAGCAACCTTAGCGGGAGGCTTTACGAGCAGTGGTATGGCTACACCTTC.

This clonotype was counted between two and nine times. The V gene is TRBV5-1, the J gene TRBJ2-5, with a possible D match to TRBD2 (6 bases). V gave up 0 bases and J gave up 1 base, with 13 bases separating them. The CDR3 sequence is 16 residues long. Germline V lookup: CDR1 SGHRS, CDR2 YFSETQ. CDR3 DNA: TGCGCCAGCAGCTTGGGACGCGGGACCTCCCAAGAGACCCAGTACTTC. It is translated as CASSLGRGTSQETQYF.

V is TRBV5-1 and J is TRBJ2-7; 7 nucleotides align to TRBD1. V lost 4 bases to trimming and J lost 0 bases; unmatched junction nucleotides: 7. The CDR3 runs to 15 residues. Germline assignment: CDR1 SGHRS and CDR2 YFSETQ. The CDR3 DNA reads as TGCGCCAGCAGCAGTAGGACAGGCGACTCCTACGAGCAGTACTTC. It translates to CASSSRTGDSYEQYF.

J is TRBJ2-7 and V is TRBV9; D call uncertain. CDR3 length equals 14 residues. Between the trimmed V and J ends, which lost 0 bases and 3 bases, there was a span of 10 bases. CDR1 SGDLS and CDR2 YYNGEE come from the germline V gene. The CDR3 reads CASSVGPQDYEQYF. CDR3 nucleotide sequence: TGTGCCAGCAGCGTAGGCCCCCAGGACTACGAGCAGTACTTC. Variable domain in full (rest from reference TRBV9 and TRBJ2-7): DSGVTQTPKHLITATGQRVTLRCSPRSGDLSVYWYQQSLDQGLQFLIQYYNGEERAKGNILERFSAQQFPDLHSELNLSSLELGDSALYFCASSVGPQDYEQYFGPGTRLTVT.

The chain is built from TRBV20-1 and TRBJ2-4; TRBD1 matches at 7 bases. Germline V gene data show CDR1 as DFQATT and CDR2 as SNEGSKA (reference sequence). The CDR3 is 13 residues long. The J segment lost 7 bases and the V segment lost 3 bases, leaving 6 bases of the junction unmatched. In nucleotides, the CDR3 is TGCAGTGCTAGGGGAGAAGGGGGCAACATTCAGTACTTC. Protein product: CSARGEGGNIQYF.

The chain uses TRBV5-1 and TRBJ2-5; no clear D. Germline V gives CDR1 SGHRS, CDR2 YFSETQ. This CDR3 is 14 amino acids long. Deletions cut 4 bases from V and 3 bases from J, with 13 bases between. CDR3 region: CASSHPGEEETQYF. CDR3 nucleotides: TGCGCCAGCAGCCATCCGGGTGAGGAAGAGACCCAGTACTTC.

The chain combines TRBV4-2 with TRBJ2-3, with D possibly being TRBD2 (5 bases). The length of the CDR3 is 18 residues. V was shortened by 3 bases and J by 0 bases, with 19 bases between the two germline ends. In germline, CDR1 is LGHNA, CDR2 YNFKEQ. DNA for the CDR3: TGTGCCAGCAGCCAGGACCCCGAGAGAACGGGGAGCACAGATACGCAGTATTTT. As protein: CASSQDPERTGSTDTQYF.

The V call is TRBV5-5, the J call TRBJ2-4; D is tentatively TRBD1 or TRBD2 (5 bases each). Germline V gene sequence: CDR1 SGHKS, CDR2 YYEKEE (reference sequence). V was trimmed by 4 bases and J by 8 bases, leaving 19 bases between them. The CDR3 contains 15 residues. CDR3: CASSTSGLPRHIQYF. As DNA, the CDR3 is TGTGCCAGCAGCACATCGGGGCTCCCAAGACACATTCAGTACTTC.

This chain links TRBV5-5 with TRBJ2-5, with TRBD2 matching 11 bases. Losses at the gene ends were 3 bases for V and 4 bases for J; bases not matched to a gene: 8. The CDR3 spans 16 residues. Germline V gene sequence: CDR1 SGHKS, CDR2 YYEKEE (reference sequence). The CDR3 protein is CASSSMASGGTETQYF. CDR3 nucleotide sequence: TGTGCCAGCAGCTCGATGGCTAGCGGGGGGACAGAGACCCAGTACTTC.

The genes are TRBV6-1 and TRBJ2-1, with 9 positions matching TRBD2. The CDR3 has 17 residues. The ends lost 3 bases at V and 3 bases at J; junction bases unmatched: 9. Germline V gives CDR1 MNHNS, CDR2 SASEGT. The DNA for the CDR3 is TGTGCCAGCAGTGATCTACGGACTAGCGAGAACTACAATGAGCAGTTCTTC. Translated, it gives CASSDLRTSENYNEQFF.